These 17 T cell receptor beta chains came from one sample sequenced in a study of metastatic and nonmetastatic thyroid tumors. TCRdb re-called the PCR reads through MiXCR. The data contain around 20,000 clones, roughly 25% of them singletons. Patients underwent thyroid surgery, and none had received any treatment before it. The sequencing sample was made of tumor tissue. The source of these receptors is a female donor with papillary thyroid cancer or a benign thyroid nodule (not recorded which). Some clones in this sample may be carry-over from other donors' samples.

This chain joins TRBV11-2 and TRBJ2-7; 7 bases are shared with TRBD1. V dropped 1 base and J dropped 2; count of bases not matched to a gene: 2. The CDR3 sequence is 14 residues long. Germline V gene sequence: CDR1 SGHAT, CDR2 FQNNGV. The CDR3 loop is CASSLGTGAYEQYF. As DNA, the CDR3 is TGTGCCAGCAGCTTAGGGACAGGAGCCTACGAGCAGTACTTC.

In this sample, this clone turned up many times. The sample holds other DNA sequences that translate to the same CDR3. The chain joins TRBV20-1 to TRBJ1-2; the match to TRBD1 covers 7 bases. V lost 6 bases to trimming and J lost 3 bases; unmatched junction nucleotides: 16. The germline V gene has CDR1 DFQATT and CDR2 SNEGSKA (reference sequence). The CDR3 runs to 16 residues. The CDR3 region is CSALRLEGGRDYGYTF. CDR3 DNA sequence: TGCAGTGCCTTGCGATTAGAAGGGGGCCGTGACTATGGCTACACCTTC.

CDR3 coding DNA: TGTGCCTGGAGCCCGGGGAATGAGCAGTTCTTC. Its protein product is CAWSPGNEQFF. The V gene is TRBV30, the J gene TRBJ2-1; possibly TRBD2 for D (5 bases). The V end lost 3 bases, the J end lost 7 bases, and 7 bases lay between the germline ends. The CDR3 runs 11 residues. The V gene's germline CDR1 is GTSNPN and CDR2 SVGIG (reference sequence).

The table lists this clone with many counts. V usage is TRBV4-1 and J usage is TRBJ2-5; 8 nucleotides line up with TRBD2. CDR1 is MGHRA and CDR2 is YSYEKL in the germline V gene. The ends lost 1 base at V and 1 base at J; junction bases unmatched: 5. This CDR3 has 16 amino acids. CDR3 protein: CASSQGELAGQETQYF. CDR3 coding DNA: TGCGCCAGCAGCCAAGGTGAGCTAGCGGGCCAAGAGACCCAGTACTTC.

This clone was counted ten times or more. The chain uses TRBV4-1 and TRBJ2-1; D is ambiguous. V lost 0 bases and J lost 4, with 10 bases in between. The CDR3 has 15 amino acids. Germline CDR1 and CDR2: MGHRA and YSYEKL. The CDR3, as DNA: TGCGCCAGCAGCCAAGATTGGGTAAGATACAATGAGCAGTTCTTC. Its protein is CASSQDWVRYNEQFF.

This clone is labeled medium-sized (0.01 to 0.1%). V usage is TRBV7-9 and J usage is TRBJ2-7; D remains unclear. The CDR3 is 11 residues long. Germline-derived CDR1 and CDR2 are SEHNR and FQNEAQ (reference sequence). V lost 3 bases and J 5 bases, leaving 5 bases between the germline ends. CDR3 in amino acids: CASSFHHEQYF. DNA for the CDR3: TGTGCCAGCAGCTTCCACCACGAGCAGTACTTC.

This clone has a count of ten or more. The J gene is TRBJ2-1, the V gene TRBV5-4, with 13 bases fitting TRBD2. CDR1 is SGHNT, CDR2 YYREEE, per germline (reference sequence). The CDR3 spans 15 residues. Trimming took 5 bases from V and 7 from J; bases not matched to a gene: 6. CDR3 nucleotide sequence: TGTGCCAGCAGACCGGGACTAGCGGGACAGAATGAGCAGTTCTTC. Amino acid sequence: CASRPGLAGQNEQFF.

The chain combines TRBV27 with TRBJ1-2; D not certain. The V gene lost 5 bases and the J gene lost 0 bases, with 16 bases spanning the gap. This CDR3 contains 16 residues. CDR1 and CDR2 from the germline V gene are MNHEY and SMNVEV (reference sequence). CDR3 sequence: CASSTLDRSANYGYTF. CDR3 sequence (DNA): TGTGCCAGCAGTACCCTCGATAGGTCGGCTAACTATGGCTACACCTTC.

This clone was found a few times. The rearrangement links TRBV2 to TRBJ1-2; a weak D match, TRBD1 (5 bases). The CDR3 has 14 amino acids. The germline V gene has CDR1 SNHLY and CDR2 FYNNEI. Trimming left V 5 bases short and J 2 bases short, with 12 bases between. CDR3 in amino acids: CASSSSRANYGYTF. CDR3 sequence (DNA): TGTGCCAGCAGTTCATCCAGGGCAAACTATGGCTACACCTTC.

V gene TRBV7-2 combines with J gene TRBJ2-5; the match to TRBD2 covers 8 bases. J gave up 8 bases and V 1 base, and 12 bases lay outside the gene matches. Germline assignment: CDR1 SGHTA and CDR2 FQGNSA. This CDR3 is built from 16 residues. The CDR3 is CASSLGLAGERDTQYF. The CDR3 DNA follows: TGTGCCAGCAGCTTAGGTCTAGCGGGCGAAAGGGATACCCAGTACTTC.

This clone was observed many times. The CDR3 sequence: CSARGGAGTFTDTQYF. In nucleotides, the CDR3 is TGCAGTGCTAGAGGAGGAGCGGGAACCTTCACAGATACGCAGTATTTT. This chain uses TRBV20-1 with TRBJ2-3, with 7 bases lining up with TRBD2. This CDR3 has 16 amino acids. V lost 1 base, J lost 2 bases, and 9 bases stayed unmatched. The germline V gene has CDR1 DFQATT and CDR2 SNEGSKA (reference sequence).

This clone qualifies as medium-sized. The chain is built from TRBV20-1 and TRBJ1-6; 7 bases match TRBD1. This CDR3 region has 15 residues. Germline-derived CDR1 and CDR2 are DFQATT and SNEGSKA (reference sequence). V lost 1 base to trimming and J lost 5 bases; unmatched junction nucleotides: 5. CDR3 region: CSARVGGQNNSPLHF. The DNA of the CDR3 is TGCAGTGCTAGAGTTGGGGGACAGAATAATTCACCCCTCCACTTT.

By sample fraction, this clone is medium-sized. V is TRBV28 and J is TRBJ1-2, with D maybe TRBD1 (5 bases). The germline V gene encodes CDR1 MDHEN and CDR2 SYDVKM. V lost 6 bases and J lost 5, with 13 bases in between. This CDR3 contains 13 residues. The CDR3 protein is CASRYPGKYGYTF. CDR3 DNA: TGTGCCAGCAGGTACCCAGGGAAGTATGGCTACACCTTC.

In its sample, this clone was seen a few times. Its ends do not fully match the called genes, so a read error is possible. The chain couples TRBV27 to TRBJ1-2; 8 nucleotides match TRBD1. Germline values: CDR1 MNHEY, CDR2 SMNVEV (reference sequence). CDR3 length: 13 amino acids. CDR3 bases: TGTGCCAGCAGTTTATCGGACAGGGTAGGCTGCACCTTC. Its protein product is CASSLSDRVGCTF.

By sample fraction, this clone is medium-sized. The chain links TRBV7-3 to TRBJ2-7; D remains ambiguous. This CDR3 comprises 13 residues. V lost 5 bases and J 0 bases, leaving 8 bases between the germline ends. Germline V gene data show CDR1 as SGHTA and CDR2 as FQGTGA. Here the CDR3 reads CASSPESSYEQYF. CDR3 in DNA: TGTGCCAGCAGCCCGGAGAGCTCCTACGAGCAGTACTTC.

Notes on this clone: A much bigger clone sits one base away, suggesting this may be a read error. The conserved closing phenylalanine or tryptophan is absent in this CDR3, likely reflecting a read error. It is unclear where the CDR3 begins or ends on the DNA, so no DNA is shown, and the CDR3 is as TCRdb lists it. This sequence joins TRBV7-9 and TRBJ2-7. CDR1 is SEHNR and CDR2 is FQNEAQ in the germline V gene (reference sequence). The CDR3 contains 8 residues when both ends are counted. The CDR3 region is CASSLAPK.

This chain connects TRBV5-1 to TRBJ2-2, with a tentative D call TRBD1 (6 bases). This CDR3 has 17 amino acids. Germline loops: CDR1 SGHRS, CDR2 YFSETQ. The V and J ends lost 5 bases and 5 bases respectively, with 22 bases between them. CDR3 bases: TGCGCCAGCAGGGGCATAGACAGGCGGTGGTCGACCGGGGAGCTGTTTTTT. Encoded protein: CASRGIDRRWSTGELFF.